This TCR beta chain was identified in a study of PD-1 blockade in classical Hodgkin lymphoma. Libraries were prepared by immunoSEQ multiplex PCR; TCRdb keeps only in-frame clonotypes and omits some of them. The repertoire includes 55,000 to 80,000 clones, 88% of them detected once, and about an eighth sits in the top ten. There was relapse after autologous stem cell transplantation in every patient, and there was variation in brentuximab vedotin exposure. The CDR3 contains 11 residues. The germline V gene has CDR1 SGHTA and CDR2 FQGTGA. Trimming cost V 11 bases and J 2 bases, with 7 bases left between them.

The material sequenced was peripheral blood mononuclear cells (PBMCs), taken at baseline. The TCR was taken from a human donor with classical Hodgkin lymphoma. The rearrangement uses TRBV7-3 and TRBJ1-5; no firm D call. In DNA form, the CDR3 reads TGTGCCCGACCGGGCAATCAGCCCCAGCATTTT. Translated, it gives CARPGNQPQHF.